Presented here are 23 T cell receptor beta chains from one specimen sequenced in a study of T cell responses to AZD1222 COVID-19 vaccine. Profiled with immunoSEQ multiplex PCR; TCRdb holds only in-frame clones, not every one. The table lists tens of thousands of clones, around 85% of them singletons, with around a tenth in the top ten. The sample here was peripheral blood, taken 28 days after the second AZD1222 dose. The receptors shown here come from an adult who received the AZD1222 COVID-19 vaccine.

V and J are TRBV20-1 and TRBJ2-3; D unresolved. CDR3 length: 13 amino acids. The germline V gene has CDR1 DFQATT and CDR2 SNEGSKA (reference sequence). Trimming pared 3 bases from V and 2 bases from J, leaving 9 bases between. The CDR3, as DNA: TGCAGTGCTAGTGAATGGTCCACAGATACGCAGTATTTT. Residues: CSASEWSTDTQYF.

The J gene is TRBJ2-1, the V gene TRBV2; the D gene is possibly TRBD2 (5 bases). Trimming left V 7 bases short and J 5 bases short, with 15 bases between. Germline CDR1 reads SNHLY; CDR2 reads FYNNEI. This CDR3 region has 14 residues. The CDR3 here is CASTLRAGNNEQFF. DNA of the CDR3: TGTGCCAGCACCCTTAGGGCGGGTAACAATGAGCAGTTCTTC.

Only a few counts were recorded for this clone. V usage is TRBV7-2 and J usage is TRBJ2-1; 11 bases match TRBD2. The ends lost 2 bases at V and 0 bases at J; junction bases unmatched: 6. This CDR3 has 18 residues. Looked up from germline, CDR1 is SGHTA and CDR2 is FQGNSA. In nucleotides, the CDR3 is TGTGCCAGCAGCTTATACGCTAGCGGGGGGTACTCCTACAATGAGCAGTTCTTC. Its protein product is CASSLYASGGYSYNEQFF.

This chain connects TRBV18 to TRBJ1-3; tentative D call: TRBD1 (6 bases). V gave up 3 bases and J gave up 3 bases, with 12 bases separating them. Germline V lookup: CDR1 KGHSH, CDR2 LQKENI. The CDR3 extends over 15 amino acids. The CDR3 spells CASSPGGGGGNTIYF. CDR3 bases: TGTGCCAGCTCACCGGGGGGCGGCGGTGGAAACACCATATATTTT.

The V call is TRBV2, the J call TRBJ1-5; 9 bases align to TRBD1. The CDR3 is 14 amino acids. Germline V lookup: CDR1 SNHLY, CDR2 FYNNEI. Trimming cost V 8 bases and J 4 bases; bases outside gene matches: 6. CDR3 residues: CASLGDRGNQPQHF. The CDR3 DNA is TGTGCCAGCCTAGGAGACAGGGGGAATCAGCCCCAGCATTTT.

This clone was observed at least ten times. The chain links TRBV7-9 to TRBJ2-5, with D possibly matching TRBD1 (6 bases). The CDR3 contains 15 residues. Germline assignment: CDR1 SEHNR and CDR2 FQNEAQ (reference sequence). V lost 4 bases and J lost 1, with 13 bases in between. This CDR3 reads CASSSIQGRQETQYF. The CDR3 nucleotides read TGTGCCAGCAGCTCCATACAGGGTCGCCAAGAGACCCAGTACTTC.

The chain links TRBV2 to TRBJ2-3; the D gene is possibly TRBD2 (6 bases). The V end was cut by 4 bases, the J end by 5 bases, with 13 bases between. Per the germline V gene, CDR1 is SNHLY and CDR2 is FYNNEI. The CDR3 runs 14 residues. CDR3 in DNA: TGTGCCAGCAGTGCATGGGGGGTGGGAGATACGCAGTATTTT. This sequence encodes CASSAWGVGDTQYF. Together with reference TRBV2 and TRBJ2-3, the CDR3 gives the full variable domain: EPEVTQTPSHQVTQMGQEVILRCVPISNHLYFYWYRQILGQKVEFLVSFYNNEISEKSEIFDDQFSVERPDGSNFTLKIRSTKLEDSAMYFCASSAWGVGDTQYFGPGTRLTVL.

This clone was seen a few times. The chain combines TRBV15 with TRBJ2-7, with TRBD1 identical over 9 bases. Germline assignment: CDR1 LNHNV and CDR2 YYDKDF (reference sequence). This CDR3 comprises 15 residues. J was trimmed by 5 bases and V by 3 bases; bases with no gene match: 8. The chain's CDR3 is CATSRAGTGSHEQYF. In DNA form, the CDR3 reads TGTGCCACCAGCAGGGCCGGGACAGGGTCCCACGAGCAGTACTTC.

V and J are TRBV11-2 and TRBJ1-5; D is undetermined. V lost 5 bases and J 1 base, leaving 9 bases between the germline ends. The CDR3 is made up of 14 amino acids. Germline V gene sequence: CDR1 SGHAT, CDR2 FQNNGV. The CDR3 DNA reads as TGTGCCAGCAGCCAAAGCCTAAGCAATCAGCCCCAGCATTTT. Protein: CASSQSLSNQPQHF.

This sequence joins TRBV2 and TRBJ2-7, with TRBD2 matching over 13 bases. The germline gives CDR1 SNHLY, CDR2 FYNNEI. The ends lost 7 bases at V and 7 bases at J; junction bases unmatched: 10. This CDR3 has 15 amino acids. CDR3 bases: TGTGCCAGCATCATGACACTAGCGGGGGGGCGTGAGCAGTACTTC. Protein: CASIMTLAGGREQYF.

The CDR3 nucleotides read TGTGCCAGCAGCCAGGCAGGGAACTATGGCTACACCTTC. Protein product: CASSQAGNYGYTF. The chain has TRBV14 and TRBJ1-2, with D tentatively TRBD1 (5 bases). CDR1 is SGHDN and CDR2 is FVKESK in the germline V gene. Trimming stripped 3 bases from V and 2 bases from J, with 7 bases between. The CDR3 is 13 residues long.

This chain joins TRBV3-1 (or the pseudogene TRBV3-2) and TRBJ1-2, with unresolved D. CDR3 size: 14 residues. From germline, CDR1 is LGHDT and CDR2 YNNKEL (reference sequence). V lost 3 bases and J 1 base, leaving 9 bases between the germline ends. This CDR3 reads CASSHSGVNYGYTF. The CDR3 region has the DNA TGTGCCAGCAGCCATTCTGGGGTTAACTATGGCTACACCTTC.

A word on this clone: In the same sample, other DNA sequences code for this CDR3. This sequence joins TRBV2 and TRBJ1-2; D is ambiguous. Germline V gene sequence: CDR1 SNHLY, CDR2 FYNNEI. The CDR3 has 13 residues. With 1 base removed from V and 2 bases from J, the gap between germline ends came to 5 bases. This CDR3 reads CASSEVPNYGYTF. DNA for the CDR3: TGTGCCAGCAGTGAAGTCCCCAACTATGGCTACACCTTC.

This chain links TRBV23-1 with TRBJ2-7, with 8 bases aligning to TRBD1. TRBV23-1 counts as an open reading frame of uncertain function. CDR3 length: 15 amino acids. V lost 6 bases, J lost 3 bases, and 10 bases stayed unmatched. DNA of the CDR3: TGCGCCAGCAGCCAGGACAGGGAAGCCTGCTACGAGCAGTACTTC. Its protein product is CASSQDREACYEQYF.

The sample holds a few counts of this clone. The chain uses TRBV15 and TRBJ1-6; D unresolved. Deletions cut 2 bases from V and 8 bases from J, with 10 bases between. This CDR3 is 14 amino acids long. Germline V CDR1 and CDR2: LNHNV, YYDKDF (reference sequence). Here the CDR3 DNA reads TGTGCCACCAGCAGACAGGCCCAGCATTCACCCCTCCACTTT. Amino acids: CATSRQAQHSPLHF. Filled out from reference TRBV15 and TRBJ1-6, the complete variable domain reads DAMVIQNPRYQVTQFGKPVTLSCSQTLNHNVMYWYQQKSSQAPKLLFHYYDKDFNNEADTPDNFQSRRPNTSFCFLDIRSPGLGDTAMYLCATSRQAQHSPLHFGNGTRLTVT.

The genes are TRBV5-1 and TRBJ2-2; D unclear. CDR3 length: 15 amino acids. V lost 1 base and J lost 5, with 12 bases in between. Germline CDR1 and CDR2: SGHRS and YFSETQ. The CDR3 DNA follows: TGCGCCAGCAGCTTGCGAACTCAAGGGACCGGGGAGCTGTTTTTT. Amino acids: CASSLRTQGTGELFF.

The chain has TRBV9 and TRBJ1-2; perhaps TRBD1 as D (5 bases). The ends were cut back, 7 bases at V and 8 bases at J, with 15 bases in the middle. This CDR3 region has 12 residues. Germline values: CDR1 SGDLS, CDR2 YYNGEE. The CDR3 DNA is TGTGCCAGCGGAGGGGCAACCAGGGGCTACACCTTC. Its protein product is CASGGATRGYTF. Complete variable domain (other parts from reference TRBV9 and TRBJ1-2): DSGVTQTPKHLITATGQRVTLRCSPRSGDLSVYWYQQSLDQGLQFLIQYYNGEERAKGNILERFSAQQFPDLHSELNLSSLELGDSALYFCASGGATRGYTFGSGTRLTVV.

The chain recombines TRBV4-1 with TRBJ2-1; unclear D gene. V dropped 1 base and J dropped 5 bases, with 6 bases sitting between them. Germline values: CDR1 MGHRA, CDR2 YSYEKL. The CDR3 has 13 residues. The CDR3 reads CASSQGHNNEQFF. The CDR3 nucleotides are TGCGCCAGCAGCCAAGGACATAACAATGAGCAGTTCTTC.

The V call is TRBV27, the J call TRBJ1-2; D call uncertain. Germline loops: CDR1 MNHEY, CDR2 SMNVEV (reference sequence). The CDR3 spans 13 residues. V lost 6 bases, J lost 2 bases, and 10 bases lay in between. The CDR3 DNA follows: TGTGCCAGCAGCCTCAGGCCAAACTATGGCTACACCTTC. The encoded protein is CASSLRPNYGYTF.

This rearrangement joins TRBV4-3 to TRBJ1-4; D call uncertain. CDR3 length: 16 residues. V gave up 1 base and J gave up 4 bases, with 13 bases separating them. Germline V gene lookup returns CDR1 LGHNA and CDR2 YSLEER. The CDR3 sequence: CASSQVLYGLNEKLFF. In nucleotides, the CDR3 is TGCGCCAGCAGCCAAGTTTTGTACGGACTTAATGAAAAACTGTTTTTT.

This rearrangement joins TRBV27 to TRBJ2-1; weak D call: TRBD1 (5 bases). V lost 2 bases and J 0 bases, leaving 14 bases between the germline ends. Germline V lookup: CDR1 MNHEY, CDR2 SMNVEV (reference sequence). The CDR3 is made up of 17 amino acids. CDR3 coding DNA: TGTGCCAGCAGTTTAGGGCTTACCGACAGCTCCTACAATGAGCAGTTCTTC. Residues: CASSLGLTDSSYNEQFF.

The J gene is TRBJ1-2, the V gene TRBV29-1; a weak D match, TRBD1 (6 bases). This CDR3 comprises 13 residues. Germline CDR1 and CDR2: SQVTM and ANQGSEA. V lost 6 bases and J lost 4, with 15 bases in between. The CDR3 sequence is CSVAGGSLYGYTF. CDR3 DNA sequence: TGCAGCGTCGCCGGGGGCTCACTCTATGGCTACACCTTC.

The chain couples TRBV27 to TRBJ2-7; D is possibly TRBD2 (6 bases). The CDR3 spans 15 residues. Looked up from germline, CDR1 is MNHEY and CDR2 is SMNVEV (reference sequence). Between the trimmed V and J ends, which lost 5 bases and 7 bases, there was a span of 21 bases. The CDR3 reads CASSPILGGSREQYF. The DNA of the CDR3 is TGTGCCAGCAGTCCAATTTTGGGGGGATCTCGGGAGCAGTACTTC.